This T cell receptor (beta chain) was observed in a study of shared clonotypes between healthy human individuals. As for the study in general: Researchers drew samples from a couple of women and a few men aged 18 to 49.

Germline CDR1 is MNHNS and CDR2 is SASEGT. This CDR3 region has 15 residues. The V segment lost 7 bases and the J segment 4 bases; nucleotides outside the gene matches: 9. In this sample, this clone turned up once. The data were produced by immunoSEQ multiplex PCR, yet TCRdb's version contains in-frame clones alone and is incomplete. Among around 700,000 clones, around 72% were seen once, and the ten largest hold about 1.8%. Sequencing input: memory CD4+ T cells sorted from blood. Indicated subset: CD45RA-negative fraction. V usage is TRBV6-1 and J usage is TRBJ2-3; 9 nucleotides match TRBD2. The source of this sequence is a woman aged 25 to 39 in good health. For the CDR3, the DNA is TGTGCCAGCACTCGAATAGCGGGAGCGGCAGATACGCAGTATTTT. Protein sequence: CASTRIAGAADTQYF.